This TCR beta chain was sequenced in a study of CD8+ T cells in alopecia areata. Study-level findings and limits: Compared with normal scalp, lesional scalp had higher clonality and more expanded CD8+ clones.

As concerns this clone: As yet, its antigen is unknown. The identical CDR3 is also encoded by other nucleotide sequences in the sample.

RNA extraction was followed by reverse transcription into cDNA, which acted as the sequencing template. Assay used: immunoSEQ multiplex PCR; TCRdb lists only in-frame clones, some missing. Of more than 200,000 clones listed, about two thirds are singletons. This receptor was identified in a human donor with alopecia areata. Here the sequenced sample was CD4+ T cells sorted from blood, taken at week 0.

As DNA, the CDR3 is TGTGCCAGCAGCTTGACTCGGGAGACCCAGTACTTC. Translating gives CASSLTRETQYF. This chain connects TRBV7-2 to TRBJ2-5; the D is unclear. CDR3 length: 12 amino acids. Per the germline V gene, CDR1 is SGHTA and CDR2 is FQGNSA. V lost 3 bases and J lost 5, with 7 bases in between.